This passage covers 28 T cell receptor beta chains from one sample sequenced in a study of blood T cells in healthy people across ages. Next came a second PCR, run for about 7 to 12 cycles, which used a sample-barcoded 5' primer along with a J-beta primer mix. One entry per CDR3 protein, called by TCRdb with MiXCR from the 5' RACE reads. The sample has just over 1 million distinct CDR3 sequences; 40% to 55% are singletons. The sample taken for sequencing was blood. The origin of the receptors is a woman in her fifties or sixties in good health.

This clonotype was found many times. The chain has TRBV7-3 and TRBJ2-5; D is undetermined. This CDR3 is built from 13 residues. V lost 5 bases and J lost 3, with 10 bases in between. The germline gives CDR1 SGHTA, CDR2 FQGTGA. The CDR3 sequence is CASSLGGEETQYF. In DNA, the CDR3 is TGTGCCAGCAGCCTTGGTGGCGAAGAGACCCAGTACTTC.

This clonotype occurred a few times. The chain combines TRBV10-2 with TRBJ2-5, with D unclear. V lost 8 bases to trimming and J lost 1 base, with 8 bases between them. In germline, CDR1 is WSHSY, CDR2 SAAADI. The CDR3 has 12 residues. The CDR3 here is CASGRSQETQYF. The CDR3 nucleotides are TGCGCCAGCGGCCGATCCCAAGAGACCCAGTACTTC.

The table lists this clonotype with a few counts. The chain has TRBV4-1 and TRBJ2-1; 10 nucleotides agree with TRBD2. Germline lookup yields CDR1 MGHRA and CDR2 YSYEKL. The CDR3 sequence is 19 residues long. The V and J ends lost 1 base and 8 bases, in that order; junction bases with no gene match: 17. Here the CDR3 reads CASSQVAVGLADGRYEQFF. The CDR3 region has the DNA TGCGCCAGCAGCCAAGTAGCAGTAGGACTAGCGGACGGCCGGTATGAGCAGTTCTTC.

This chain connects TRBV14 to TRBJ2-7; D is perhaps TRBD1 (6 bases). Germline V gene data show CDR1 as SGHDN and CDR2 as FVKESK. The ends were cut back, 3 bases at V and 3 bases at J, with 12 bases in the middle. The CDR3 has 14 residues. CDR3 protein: CASSHSQGYYEQYF. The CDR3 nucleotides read TGTGCCAGCAGCCATTCACAGGGTTACTACGAGCAGTACTTC.

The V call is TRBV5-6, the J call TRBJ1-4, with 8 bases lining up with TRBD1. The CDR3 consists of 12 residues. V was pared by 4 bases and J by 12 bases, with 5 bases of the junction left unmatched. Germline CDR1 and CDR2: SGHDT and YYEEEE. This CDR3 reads CASSAMTGELFF. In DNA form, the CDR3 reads TGTGCCAGCAGCGCTATGACAGGGGAACTGTTTTTT.

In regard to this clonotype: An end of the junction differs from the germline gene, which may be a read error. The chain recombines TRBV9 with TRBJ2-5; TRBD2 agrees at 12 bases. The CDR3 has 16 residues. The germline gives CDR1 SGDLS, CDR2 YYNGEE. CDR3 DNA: TGTGCCAGCAGCGCCACACTAGCGGGAGGCTCCTGGACCCGGTACTTC. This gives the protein CASSATLAGGSWTRYF.

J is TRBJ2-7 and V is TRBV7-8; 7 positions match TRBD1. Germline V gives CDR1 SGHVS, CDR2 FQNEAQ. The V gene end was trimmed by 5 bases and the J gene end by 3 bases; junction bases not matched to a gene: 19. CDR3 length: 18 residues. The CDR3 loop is CASSQGFNNPGQFYEQYF. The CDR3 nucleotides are TGTGCCAGCAGCCAGGGCTTCAACAATCCGGGACAGTTCTACGAGCAGTACTTC. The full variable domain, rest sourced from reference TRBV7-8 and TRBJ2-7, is GAGVSQSPRYKVAKRGQDVALRCDPISGHVSLFWYQQALGQGPEFLTYFQNEAQLDKSGLPSDRFFAERPEGSVSTLKIQRTQQEDSAVYLCASSQGFNNPGQFYEQYFGPGTRLTVT.

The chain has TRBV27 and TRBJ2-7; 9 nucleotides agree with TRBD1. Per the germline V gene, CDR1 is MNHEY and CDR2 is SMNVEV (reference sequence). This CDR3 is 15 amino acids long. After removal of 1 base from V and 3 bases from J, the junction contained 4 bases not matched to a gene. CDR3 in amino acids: CASSLLGQGLYEQYF. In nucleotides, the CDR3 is TGTGCCAGCAGTTTATTGGGACAGGGTCTCTACGAGCAGTACTTC.

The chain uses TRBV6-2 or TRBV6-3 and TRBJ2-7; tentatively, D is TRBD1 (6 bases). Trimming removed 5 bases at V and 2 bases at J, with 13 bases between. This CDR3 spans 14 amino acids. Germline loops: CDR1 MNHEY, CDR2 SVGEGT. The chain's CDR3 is CASSQTGQPYEQYF. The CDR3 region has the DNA TGTGCCAGCAGTCAAACTGGACAGCCCTACGAGCAGTACTTC.

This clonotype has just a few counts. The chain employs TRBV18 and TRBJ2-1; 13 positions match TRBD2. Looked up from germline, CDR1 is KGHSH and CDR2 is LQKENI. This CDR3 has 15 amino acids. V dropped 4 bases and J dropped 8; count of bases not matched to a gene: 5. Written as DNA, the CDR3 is TGTGCCAGCTCACAAACTAGCGGGAGGGCCCATGAGCAGTTCTTC. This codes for CASSQTSGRAHEQFF.

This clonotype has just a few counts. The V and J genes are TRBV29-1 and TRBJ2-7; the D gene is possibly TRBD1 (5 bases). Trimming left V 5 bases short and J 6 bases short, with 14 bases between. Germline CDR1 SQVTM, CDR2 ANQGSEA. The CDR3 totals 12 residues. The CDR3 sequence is CSVLDRVGEQYF. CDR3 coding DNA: TGCAGCGTTCTAGACAGAGTTGGCGAGCAGTACTTC.

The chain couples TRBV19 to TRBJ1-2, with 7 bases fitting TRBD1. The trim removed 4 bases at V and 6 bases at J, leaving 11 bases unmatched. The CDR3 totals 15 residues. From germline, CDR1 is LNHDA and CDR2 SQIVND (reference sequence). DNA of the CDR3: TGTGCCAGTAGTAACTCCCCGACAGGGAATAATGGCTACACCTTC. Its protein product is CASSNSPTGNNGYTF.

CDR3 residues: CATSQTRGLSTDTQYF. DNA of the CDR3: TGTGCCACCAGCCAGACTCGGGGACTGAGCACAGATACGCAGTATTTT. The rearrangement links TRBV15 to TRBJ2-3; D possibly corresponds to TRBD2 (6 bases). V was trimmed by 5 bases and J by 0 bases, leaving 15 bases between them. The V gene's germline CDR1 is LNHNV and CDR2 YYDKDF (reference sequence). The CDR3 sequence is 16 residues long.

CDR3 amino acids: CASSLPGGQPQHF. For the CDR3, the DNA is TGTGCCAGCAGCTTACCAGGGGGGCAGCCCCAGCATTTT. The V call is TRBV7-2, the J call TRBJ1-5; 7 bases agree with TRBD1. The CDR3 has 13 residues. Losses at the gene ends were 2 bases for V and 7 bases for J; bases not matched to a gene: 2. Germline lookup yields CDR1 SGHTA and CDR2 FQGNSA.

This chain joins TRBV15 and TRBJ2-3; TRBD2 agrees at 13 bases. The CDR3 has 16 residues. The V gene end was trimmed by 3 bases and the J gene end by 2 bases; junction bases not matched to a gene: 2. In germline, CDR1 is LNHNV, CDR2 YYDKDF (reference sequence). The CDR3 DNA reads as TGTGCCACCAGCAGCGGGACTAGCGGGACCACAGATACGCAGTATTTT. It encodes CATSSGTSGTTDTQYF. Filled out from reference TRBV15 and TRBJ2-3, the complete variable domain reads DAMVIQNPRYQVTQFGKPVTLSCSQTLNHNVMYWYQQKSSQAPKLLFHYYDKDFNNEADTPDNFQSRRPNTSFCFLDIRSPGLGDTAMYLCATSSGTSGTTDTQYFGPGTRLTVL.

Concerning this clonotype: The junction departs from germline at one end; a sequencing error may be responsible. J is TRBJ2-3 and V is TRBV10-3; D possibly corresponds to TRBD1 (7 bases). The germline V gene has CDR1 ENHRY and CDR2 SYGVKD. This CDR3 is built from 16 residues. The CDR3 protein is CTIRGERGRDTDTQYF. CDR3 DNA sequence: TGTACCATCAGGGGGGAACGTGGGCGGGACACAGATACGCAGTATTTT.

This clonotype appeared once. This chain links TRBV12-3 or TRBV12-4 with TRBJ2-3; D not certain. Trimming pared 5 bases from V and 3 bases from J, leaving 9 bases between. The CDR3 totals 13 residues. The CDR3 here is CASSTWGTDTQYF. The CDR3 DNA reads TGTGCCAGCAGTACATGGGGAACAGATACGCAGTATTTT.

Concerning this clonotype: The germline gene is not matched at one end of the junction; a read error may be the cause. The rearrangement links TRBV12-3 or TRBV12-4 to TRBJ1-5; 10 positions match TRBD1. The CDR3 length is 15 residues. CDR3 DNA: TGTGCCAGCAGTCTAGCCGGGACAGGGGTTCAGCCCCAGCATTTT. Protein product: CASSLAGTGVQPQHF.

The CDR3 reads CSAQPLATRSGETQYF. The CDR3, as DNA: TGCAGTGCCCAACCGCTAGCGACTAGGTCGGGGGAGACCCAGTACTTC. The chain couples TRBV20-1 to TRBJ2-7, with a weak D call TRBD2 (6 bases). With the DNA end fitting TRBJ2-5 better, the J assignment may be wrong. Germline V lookup: CDR1 DFQATT, CDR2 SNEGSKA (reference sequence). The CDR3 extends over 16 amino acids.

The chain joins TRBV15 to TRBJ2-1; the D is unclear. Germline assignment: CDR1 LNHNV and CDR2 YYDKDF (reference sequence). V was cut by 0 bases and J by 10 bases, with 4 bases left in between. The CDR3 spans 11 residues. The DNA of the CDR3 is TGTGCCACCAGCAGAGATGAGGAGCAGTTCTTC. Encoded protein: CATSRDEEQFF.

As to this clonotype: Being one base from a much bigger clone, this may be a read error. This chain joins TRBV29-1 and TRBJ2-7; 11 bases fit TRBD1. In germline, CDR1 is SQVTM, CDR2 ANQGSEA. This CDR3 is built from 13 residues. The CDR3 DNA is TGCAGCGTTGAGGGACAGGGGGGCTACGAGGAGTACTTC. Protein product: CSVEGQGGYEEYF.

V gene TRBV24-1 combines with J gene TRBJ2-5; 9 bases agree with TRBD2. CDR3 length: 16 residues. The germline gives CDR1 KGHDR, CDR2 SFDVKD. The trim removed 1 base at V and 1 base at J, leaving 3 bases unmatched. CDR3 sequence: CATSDFKREVQETQYF. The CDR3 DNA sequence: TGTGCCACCAGTGATTTCAAGCGGGAGGTCCAAGAGACCCAGTACTTC.

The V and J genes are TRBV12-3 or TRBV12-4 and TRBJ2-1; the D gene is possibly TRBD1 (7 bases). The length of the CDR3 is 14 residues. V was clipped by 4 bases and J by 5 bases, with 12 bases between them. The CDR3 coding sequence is TGTGCCAGCAGTTCGACAGGGAGGAACAATGAGCAGTTCTTC. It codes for CASSSTGRNNEQFF.

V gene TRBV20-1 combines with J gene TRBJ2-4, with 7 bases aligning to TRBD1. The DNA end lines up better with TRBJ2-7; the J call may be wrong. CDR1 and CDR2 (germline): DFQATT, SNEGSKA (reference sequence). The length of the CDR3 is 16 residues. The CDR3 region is CSARDQVGQVRSEQYF. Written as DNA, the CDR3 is TGCAGTGCTAGAGATCAGGTTGGACAGGTCAGAAGCGAGCAGTACTTC.

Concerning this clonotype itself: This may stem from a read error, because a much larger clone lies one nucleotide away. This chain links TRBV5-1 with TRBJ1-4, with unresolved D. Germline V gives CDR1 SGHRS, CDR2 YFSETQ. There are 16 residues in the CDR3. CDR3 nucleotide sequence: TGCGCCAGCAGCCCCGGTGAACGAGCAACTAATGAAAAACCGTTTTTT. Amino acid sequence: CASSPGERATNEKPFF.

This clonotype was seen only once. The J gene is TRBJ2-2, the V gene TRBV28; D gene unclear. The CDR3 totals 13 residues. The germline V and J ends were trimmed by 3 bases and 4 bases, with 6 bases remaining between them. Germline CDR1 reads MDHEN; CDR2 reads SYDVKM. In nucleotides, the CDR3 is TGTGCCAGCAGTTTCACCTCCACCGGGGAGCTGTTTTTT. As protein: CASSFTSTGELFF.

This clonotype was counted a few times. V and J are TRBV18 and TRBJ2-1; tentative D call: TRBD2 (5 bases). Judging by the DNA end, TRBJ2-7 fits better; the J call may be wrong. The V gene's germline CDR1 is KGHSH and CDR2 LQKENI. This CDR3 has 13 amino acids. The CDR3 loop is CASSTSGYNEQYF. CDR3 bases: TGTGCCAGCTCAACCAGCGGTTACAATGAGCAGTACTTC.

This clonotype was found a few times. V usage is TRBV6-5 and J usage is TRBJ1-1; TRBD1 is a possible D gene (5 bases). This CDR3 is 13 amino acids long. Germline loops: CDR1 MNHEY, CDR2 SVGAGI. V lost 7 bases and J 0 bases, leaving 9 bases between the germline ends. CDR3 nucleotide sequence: TGTGCCAGCAAGGTGGGGCTGAACACTGAAGCTTTCTTT. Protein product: CASKVGLNTEAFF.